This entry lists 20 T cell receptor beta chains sequenced from one sample in a study of graft-versus-host responses after intestinal transplantation. Using immunoSEQ multiplex PCR, the repertoire was profiled, and TCRdb retains in-frame clones only, with some absent. The repertoire has more than 85,000 clones, 93% of them found once; the top ten carry about 0.54%. Their antigens remain unidentified. Sample: unstimulated CD8+ T cells sorted from spleen or lymph node cells, taken before intestinal transplant. The origin of the receptors is a human donor who received an intestinal transplant.

The rearrangement joins TRBV6-4 to TRBJ2-1; 7 bases are a match to TRBD2. The V segment lost 3 bases and the J segment 2 bases; nucleotides outside the gene matches: 4. CDR1 MRHNA and CDR2 SNTAGT come from the germline V gene. The CDR3 is 15 amino acids. The CDR3 region has the DNA TGTGCCAGCAGTGAGGAGGGAGGGCCCTACAATGAGCAGTTCTTC. It translates to CASSEEGGPYNEQFF.

This clone was counted only a few times. This chain connects TRBV4-1 to TRBJ2-7; D is uncertain. CDR3 length: 13 amino acids. Trimming left V 1 base short and J 4 bases short, with 8 bases between. CDR1 is MGHRA, CDR2 YSYEKL, per germline. CDR3: CASSQGVPYEQYF. CDR3 DNA sequence: TGCGCCAGCAGCCAAGGGGTACCTTACGAGCAGTACTTC.

CDR3 bases: TGTGCCAGCAGCCTCCCGCGAGAGGCTAGCGGGGACTACGAGCAGTACTTC. Translated: CASSLPREASGDYEQYF. V is TRBV9 and J is TRBJ2-7; 9 nucleotides match TRBD2. The V and J ends lost 4 bases and 3 bases, in that order; junction bases with no gene match: 14. The CDR3 has 17 residues. Germline CDR1 SGDLS, CDR2 YYNGEE.

The table lists this clone with a count of one. The CDR3 nucleotides are TGTGCCAGCAGCTCGTGGGGACTAGCGGGAGACCCCTCCTACGAGCAGTACTTC. Translated: CASSSWGLAGDPSYEQYF. The chain is built from TRBV7-9 and TRBJ2-7, with 14 nucleotides matching TRBD2. V shed 4 bases, J shed 0 bases, and the junction held 8 bases outside the gene matches. CDR3 size: 18 residues. Germline values: CDR1 SEHNR, CDR2 FQNEAQ (reference sequence).

On this clone itself: The sample carries other DNA sequences with the same CDR3. In DNA, the CDR3 is TGTGCCAGCAGTTTCGGGACAGGGGGCTACGAGCAGTACTTC. Translation gives CASSFGTGGYEQYF. V is TRBV27 and J is TRBJ2-7; 11 positions match TRBD1. Germline CDR1 is MNHEY and CDR2 is SMNVEV (reference sequence). J lost 3 bases, V lost 3 bases, and 1 base had no gene match. This CDR3 comprises 14 residues.

V usage is TRBV18 and J usage is TRBJ2-7; D could derive from TRBD1 or TRBD2 (5 bases each). This CDR3 comprises 14 residues. Trimming pared 2 bases from V and 3 bases from J, leaving 11 bases between. In germline, CDR1 is KGHSH, CDR2 LQKENI. CDR3 nucleotide sequence: TGTGCCAGCTCACCATTGGGACCTAGCTACGAGCAGTACTTC. Its translation is CASSPLGPSYEQYF. The full variable domain, with the rest looked up from reference TRBV18 and TRBJ2-7, is NAGVMQNPRHLVRRRGQEARLRCSPMKGHSHVYWYRQLPEEGLKFMVYLQKENIIDESGMPKERFSAEFPKEGPSILRIQQVVRGDSAAYFCASSPLGPSYEQYFGPGTRLTVT.

This chain connects TRBV28 to TRBJ2-2; 12 bases match TRBD2. V shed 8 bases, J shed 9 bases, and the junction held 7 bases outside the gene matches. The CDR3 is made up of 14 amino acids. CDR1 MDHEN and CDR2 SYDVKM come from the germline V gene. In nucleotides, the CDR3 is TGTGCCAGCGCCTGGACTAGCGGGATTCGGGAGCTGTTTTTT. It encodes CASAWTSGIRELFF.

This rearrangement joins TRBV9 to TRBJ1-3; TRBD1 is a possible D gene (5 bases). Germline V gene lookup returns CDR1 SGDLS and CDR2 YYNGEE. The CDR3 length is 14 residues. V lost 4 bases and J 0 bases, leaving 8 bases between the germline ends. The CDR3 is CASSPGSSGNTIYF. The CDR3 DNA is TGTGCCAGCAGCCCAGGGAGCTCTGGAAACACCATATATTTT.

The rearrangement joins TRBV7-6 to TRBJ2-7; TRBD1 or TRBD2 may be the D gene (5 bases each). V was cut by 5 bases and J by 1 base, with 18 bases left in between. The CDR3 length is 16 residues. Germline V lookup: CDR1 SGHVS, CDR2 FNYEAQ. In DNA form, the CDR3 reads TGTGCCAGCAGCGAGACCGGGACGGCCGTTTCCTACGAGCAGTACTTC. This sequence encodes CASSETGTAVSYEQYF.

This rearrangement joins TRBV2 to TRBJ2-1; 9 positions agree with TRBD2. Trimming took 8 bases from V and 7 from J; bases not matched to a gene: 15. The CDR3 runs to 16 residues. From germline, CDR1 is SNHLY and CDR2 FYNNEI. CDR3 in amino acids: CASFRTSVSFWNEQFF. The CDR3 DNA sequence: TGTGCCAGCTTCCGGACTAGCGTAAGTTTTTGGAATGAGCAGTTCTTC.

This clone came up a few times. CDR3 residues: CAWVRTEFYEQYF. CDR3 in DNA: TGTGCCTGGGTCCGGACAGAATTCTACGAGCAGTACTTC. This rearrangement joins TRBV30 to TRBJ2-7; D is possibly TRBD1 (6 bases). Germline CDR1 and CDR2: GTSNPN and SVGIG (reference sequence). The CDR3 length is 13 residues. The V end was cut by 5 bases, the J end by 3 bases, with 14 bases between. Full variable domain (rest looked up from reference TRBV30 and TRBJ2-7): SQTIHQWPATLVQPVGSPLSLECTVEGTSNPNLYWYRQAAGRGLQLLFYSVGIGQISSEVPQNLSASRPQDRQFILSSKKLLLSDSGFYLCAWVRTEFYEQYFGPGTRLTVT.

The chain couples TRBV28 to TRBJ2-7, with TRBD2 matching 10 bases. Trimming took 4 bases from V and 7 from J; bases not matched to a gene: 7. The CDR3 is made up of 14 amino acids. From germline, CDR1 is MDHEN and CDR2 SYDVKM. The CDR3 DNA sequence: TGTGCCAGCAGTTCAAAGCGGGAGGGCCGGGAGCAGTACTTC. Amino acid sequence: CASSSKREGREQYF.

The chain has TRBV28 and TRBJ2-3, with no clear D. The CDR3 loop spans 14 amino acids. The germline gives CDR1 MDHEN, CDR2 SYDVKM. Trimming took off 3 bases at V and 2 bases at J, with 9 bases between the two ends. DNA of the CDR3: TGTGCCAGCAGTTTTCTCCTTCACACAGATACGCAGTATTTT. Its translation: CASSFLLHTDTQYF.

In regard to this clone: Additional DNA sequences in this sample encode the identical CDR3. The gene calls are TRBV27 and TRBJ2-1; 11 bases map to TRBD2. J gave up 2 bases and V 5 bases, and 2 bases lay outside the gene matches. The CDR3 extends over 15 amino acids. CDR1 and CDR2 from the germline V gene are MNHEY and SMNVEV (reference sequence). In DNA, the CDR3 is TGTGCCAGCAGTCTGGGACTAGCGGCCTACAATGAGCAGTTCTTC. Its translation: CASSLGLAAYNEQFF.

CDR3 sequence (DNA): TGTGCCAGCAGCTGGGGCACTAGCGGGAGAACCTACGAGCAGTACTTC. Encoded protein: CASSWGTSGRTYEQYF. The chain has TRBV7-9 and TRBJ2-7, with TRBD2 identical over 11 bases. The CDR3 has 16 amino acids. Trimming removed 4 bases from V and 2 bases from J; junction bases left unmatched: 7. The germline V gene encodes CDR1 SEHNR and CDR2 FQNEAQ (reference sequence).

The chain links TRBV28 to TRBJ2-7; D may be TRBD2 (6 bases). The CDR3 extends over 16 amino acids. In germline, CDR1 is MDHEN, CDR2 SYDVKM. V was cut by 3 bases and J by 7 bases, with 22 bases left in between. DNA of the CDR3: TGTGCCAGCAGTTTGCTCGGGTCAGCACTACGGGGGGAGCAGTACTTC. This translates into CASSLLGSALRGEQYF.

The chain links TRBV13 to TRBJ1-1; unclear D gene. Germline V gene sequence: CDR1 PRHDT, CDR2 FYEKMQ (reference sequence). V was clipped by 5 bases and J by 6 bases, with 10 bases between them. The CDR3 has 12 amino acids. CDR3 coding DNA: TGTGCCAGCAGCCCCCATTCCCCTGAAGCTTTCTTT. Its translation: CASSPHSPEAFF.

The gene calls are TRBV27 and TRBJ2-3, with D unresolved. The CDR3 sequence is 16 residues long. Germline CDR1 reads MNHEY; CDR2 reads SMNVEV (reference sequence). Trimming removed 6 bases from V and 0 bases from J, with 16 bases in between. The CDR3 reads CASRARRGSSTDTQYF. For the CDR3, the DNA is TGTGCCAGCAGGGCGAGACGTGGGTCCAGCACAGATACGCAGTATTTT.

This chain uses TRBV5-1 with TRBJ2-7; TRBD1 agrees at 7 bases. The CDR3 totals 14 residues. CDR1 is SGHRS, CDR2 YFSETQ, per germline. Trimming removed 1 base from V and 3 bases from J; junction bases left unmatched: 4. Here the CDR3 reads CASSLNRGYYEQYF. CDR3 DNA sequence: TGCGCCAGCAGCTTGAACAGGGGATACTACGAGCAGTACTTC.

The V call is TRBV9, the J call TRBJ1-2; no firm D call. This CDR3 is built from 14 residues. V lost 1 base, J lost 6 bases, and 13 bases lay in between. Per germline, CDR1 SGDLS and CDR2 YYNGEE. The CDR3 region has the DNA TGTGCCAGCAGCGTATCTGGGCAGTTCAATGGCTACACCTTC. This sequence encodes CASSVSGQFNGYTF.